The 19 T cell receptor beta chains given below trace back to one sample, sequenced in a study of T cells in Graves' hyperthyroidism and ophthalmopathy. Using RNA transcripts as the source, TCR beta CDR3 regions were amplified. HTBI primers were used for first-round RT-PCR of the TCR CDR3. TCRdb reprocessed the multiplex PCR reads via MiXCR and lists one record per CDR3 protein. Of about 380,000 distinct CDR3 sequences in the sample, roughly 15% are singletons; the top ten hold roughly a fifth. The source material was blood. These receptors were collected from a woman in her 30s with Graves' ophthalmopathy.

This clonotype was counted ten times or more. The V call is TRBV7-2, the J call TRBJ1-1; D is perhaps TRBD1 (6 bases). Trimming took 8 bases from V and 11 from J, leaving 21 bases between them. Germline loops: CDR1 SGHTA, CDR2 FQGNSA. The CDR3 extends over 13 amino acids. The CDR3 loop reads CASRRPRGARAFF. Written as DNA, the CDR3 is TGTGCCAGCCGACGACCCCGGGGGGCAAGGGCTTTCTTT.

This clonotype was counted only a few times. The chain uses TRBV6-4 and TRBJ2-3; D call uncertain. Deletions cut 3 bases from V and 1 base from J, with 11 bases between. Germline CDR1 and CDR2: MRHNA and SNTAGT. The CDR3 covers 15 residues. The CDR3 bases are TGTGCCAGCAGTGAGAGTTTAGTTCGCACAGATACGCAGTATTTT. Amino acids: CASSESLVRTDTQYF.

This clonotype was counted at least ten times. The CDR3 here is CASSFRLAARNEQFF. The CDR3 DNA reads TGTGCCAGCAGCTTTAGACTAGCGGCCCGAAATGAGCAGTTCTTC. The V gene is TRBV7-2, the J gene TRBJ2-1; 9 nucleotides line up with TRBD2. The J segment lost 7 bases and the V segment lost 3 bases, leaving 7 bases of the junction unmatched. CDR3 size: 15 residues. The V gene's germline CDR1 is SGHTA and CDR2 FQGNSA.

This clonotype showed up many times. The chain employs TRBV6-1 and TRBJ1-3; D not resolved. Per germline, CDR1 MNHNS and CDR2 SASEGT. V gave up 5 bases and J gave up 1 base, with 6 bases separating them. The CDR3 totals 13 residues. The CDR3 sequence: CASSSWSGNTIYF. CDR3 nucleotide sequence: TGTGCCAGCAGTTCTTGGTCTGGAAACACCATATATTTT.

The sample holds many counts of this clonotype. The chain couples TRBV30 to TRBJ2-6; D ambiguous. The CDR3 length is 14 residues. Germline-derived CDR1 and CDR2 are GTSNPN and SVGIG (reference sequence). V was cut by 1 base and J by 0 bases, with 4 bases left in between. CDR3 protein: CAWSAVSGANVLTF. The CDR3 DNA sequence: TGTGCCTGGAGTGCCGTCTCTGGGGCCAACGTCCTGACTTTC.

This clonotype was observed at least ten times. V is TRBV20-1 and J is TRBJ1-1, with D perhaps matching TRBD1 (6 bases). This CDR3 comprises 16 residues. Germline lookup yields CDR1 DFQATT and CDR2 SNEGSKA (reference sequence). Trimming stripped 3 bases from V and 1 base from J, with 18 bases between. CDR3 residues: CSARRGRIGENTEAFF. CDR3 nucleotides: TGCAGTGCTAGGCGGGGGCGCATAGGGGAGAACACTGAAGCTTTCTTT.

The chain carries TRBV7-8 and TRBJ2-1, with TRBD1 matching 7 bases. The length of the CDR3 is 18 residues. J was trimmed by 2 bases and V by 2 bases; bases with no gene match: 12. Looked up from germline, CDR1 is SGHVS and CDR2 is FQNEAQ. CDR3 DNA: TGTGCCAGCAGCTTAAGGGACAGCGGTGGGCGAGCCTACAATGAGCAGTTCTTC. This translates into CASSLRDSGGRAYNEQFF. The full variable domain, with the rest looked up from reference TRBV7-8 and TRBJ2-1, is GAGVSQSPRYKVAKRGQDVALRCDPISGHVSLFWYQQALGQGPEFLTYFQNEAQLDKSGLPSDRFFAERPEGSVSTLKIQRTQQEDSAVYLCASSLRDSGGRAYNEQFFGPGTRLTVL.

This clonotype was seen repeatedly, ten times or more. This chain links TRBV6-1 with TRBJ1-5, with a tentative D call TRBD1 (6 bases). CDR3 length: 15 amino acids. CDR1 is MNHNS and CDR2 is SASEGT in the germline V gene. V was shortened by 5 bases and J by 0 bases, with 11 bases between the two germline ends. The CDR3 loop is CASSRGQISNQPQHF. CDR3 DNA sequence: TGTGCCAGCAGTCGAGGACAGATTAGCAATCAGCCCCAGCATTTT.

CDR3 bases: TGTGCCATCAGACAGCAAGAGACCCAGTACTTC. Encoded protein: CAIRQQETQYF. V is TRBV10-3 and J is TRBJ2-5; the D is unclear. Trimming shortened V by 6 bases and J by 2 bases, and 4 bases separated the two germline ends. The CDR3 length is 11 residues. The germline V gene encodes CDR1 ENHRY and CDR2 SYGVKD.

This rearrangement joins TRBV6-5 to TRBJ2-7; unclear D gene. V was trimmed by 0 bases and J by 5 bases, leaving 8 bases between them. This CDR3 region has 13 residues. CDR1 is MNHEY and CDR2 is SVGAGI in the germline V gene. The DNA of the CDR3 is TGTGCCAGCAGTTACTCGGGCCGGGACGAGCAGTACTTC. As protein: CASSYSGRDEQYF.

The genes are TRBV19 and TRBJ2-3; 8 bases are shared with TRBD1. Germline V CDR1 and CDR2: LNHDA, SQIVND (reference sequence). The CDR3 length is 15 residues. Trimming removed 5 bases from V and 3 bases from J; junction bases left unmatched: 7. The CDR3 nucleotides read TGTGCCAGTAGTCCCCAGGACAGGGTGACAGATACGCAGTATTTT. This sequence encodes CASSPQDRVTDTQYF.

This clonotype was detected only a few times. CDR3 residues: CASSRDRLTYEQYF. For the CDR3, the DNA is TGTGCCAGCAGCAGGGACAGACTTACCTACGAGCAGTACTTC. The V and J genes are TRBV28 and TRBJ2-7, with 7 bases identical to TRBD1. The CDR3 runs to 14 residues. Germline-derived CDR1 and CDR2 are MDHEN and SYDVKM. Unmatched junction bases numbered 7, after V lost 6 bases and J lost 2 bases. Variable domain in full (rest from reference TRBV28 and TRBJ2-7): DVKVTQSSRYLVKRTGEKVFLECVQDMDHENMFWYRQDPGLGLRLIYFSYDVKMKEKGDIPEGYSVSREKKERFSLILESASTNQTSMYLCASSRDRLTYEQYFGPGTRLTVT.

This clonotype appeared many times. This chain uses TRBV7-2 with TRBJ2-7; the D is unclear. Trimming took off 1 base at V and 4 bases at J, with 8 bases between the two ends. The germline gives CDR1 SGHTA, CDR2 FQGNSA. This CDR3 is built from 13 residues. This chain's CDR3 is CASSLVGEYEQYF. The CDR3 DNA reads as TGTGCCAGCAGCTTAGTTGGGGAATACGAGCAGTACTTC.

This clonotype was picked up a small number of times. V is TRBV30 and J is TRBJ1-4; tentatively, D is TRBD1 (5 bases). Per germline, CDR1 GTSNPN and CDR2 SVGIG (reference sequence). V shed 3 bases and J shed 6 bases, with 11 bases lying between them. This CDR3 region has 13 residues. The CDR3 DNA reads as TGTGCCTGGAGGAGCAGGGTGGATGAAAAACTGTTTTTT. Protein product: CAWRSRVDEKLFF.

This clonotype was recorded many times. The chain employs TRBV3-1 and TRBJ2-1; 7 bases are shared with TRBD1. CDR3 length: 11 amino acids. CDR1 and CDR2 (germline): LGHDT, YNNKEL (reference sequence). In DNA form, the CDR3 reads TGTGCTACCGAGGGGGCCGATGAGCAGTTCTTC. Amino acid sequence: CATEGADEQFF.

This clonotype was picked up many times. The chain combines TRBV12-3 or TRBV12-4 with TRBJ2-5, with TRBD1 matching 7 bases. V gave up 6 bases and J gave up 5 bases; unmatched junction bases: 6. The CDR3 has 13 amino acids. The CDR3 region has the DNA TGTGCCAGCAGACGGGACAGTCGGGAGACCCAGTACTTC. Protein sequence: CASRRDSRETQYF.

The chain carries TRBV7-8 and TRBJ2-1, with TRBD1 matching over 10 bases. The CDR3 is made up of 17 amino acids. Germline CDR1 SGHVS, CDR2 FQNEAQ. With 0 bases clipped from V and 6 bases from J, the junction kept 8 bases outside the gene matches. Here the CDR3 DNA reads TGTGCCAGCAGCTTAGCGCTCGGGACAGGGGACCTCAATGAGCAGTTCTTC. It encodes CASSLALGTGDLNEQFF. The variable domain in full, with the rest retrieved from reference TRBV7-8 and TRBJ2-1, is GAGVSQSPRYKVAKRGQDVALRCDPISGHVSLFWYQQALGQGPEFLTYFQNEAQLDKSGLPSDRFFAERPEGSVSTLKIQRTQQEDSAVYLCASSLALGTGDLNEQFFGPGTRLTVL.

In this sample, this clonotype turned up a few times. The chain has TRBV18 and TRBJ2-7; no firm D call. V lost 3 bases and J 5 bases, leaving 14 bases between the germline ends. The V gene's germline CDR1 is KGHSH and CDR2 LQKENI. CDR3 length equals 14 residues. In nucleotides, the CDR3 is TGTGCCAGCTCACCTAGACAAAGTCAGAACGAGCAGTACTTC. Amino acid sequence: CASSPRQSQNEQYF.

This clonotype was counted at least ten times. The gene calls are TRBV12-3 or TRBV12-4 and TRBJ1-5, with D uncertain. The CDR3 has 14 amino acids. Trimming removed 6 bases at V and 2 bases at J, with 11 bases between. The CDR3 is CASREALGNQPQHF. DNA of the CDR3: TGTGCCAGCAGGGAGGCTTTGGGCAATCAGCCCCAGCATTTT.